Presented here are 15 T cell receptor beta chains from one specimen sequenced in a study of blood T cell repertoires in COVID-19. The repertoire was sequenced with immunoSEQ multiplex PCR; TCRdb's copy has only in-frame clones and lacks some. The sample has over 300,000 clones, 65% to 85% seen once. Sequencing input: peripheral blood. The source of these receptors is a woman aged 50 to 60 with acute or convalescent COVID-19.

The CDR3: CASSHDSGGNEKLFF. The DNA for the CDR3 is TGCGCCAGCAGCCACGACTCAGGGGGTAATGAAAAACTGTTTTTT. V and J are TRBV4-3 and TRBJ1-4; TRBD1 aligns across 7 bases. The CDR3 consists of 15 residues. V was clipped by 3 bases and J by 4 bases; unmatched bases: 5. Germline-derived CDR1 and CDR2 are LGHNA and YSLEER.

This rearrangement joins TRBV2 to TRBJ1-1, with D unclear. CDR1 SNHLY and CDR2 FYNNEI come from the germline V gene. V lost 7 bases to trimming and J lost 5 bases, with 11 bases between them. The CDR3 consists of 12 residues. The CDR3 nucleotides are TGTGCCAGCATGGTCCAGGCAACTGAAGCTTTCTTT. Translated, it gives CASMVQATEAFF.

This chain connects TRBV30 to TRBJ1-1, with D perhaps TRBD1 (5 bases). The CDR3 covers 17 residues. Trimming pared 1 base from V and 3 bases from J, leaving 21 bases between. Germline CDR1 reads GTSNPN; CDR2 reads SVGIG (reference sequence). For the CDR3, the DNA is TGTGCCTGGAGTGATAACACCGGGCTTTGGGGGGACACTGAAGCTTTCTTT. Its protein product is CAWSDNTGLWGDTEAFF. Variable domain in full (rest from reference TRBV30 and TRBJ1-1): SQTIHQWPATLVQPVGSPLSLECTVEGTSNPNLYWYRQAAGRGLQLLFYSVGIGQISSEVPQNLSASRPQDRQFILSSKKLLLSDSGFYLCAWSDNTGLWGDTEAFFGQGTRLTVV.

The CDR3 protein is CASRRTGGTEAFF. CDR3 DNA sequence: TGTGCCAGCAGGAGGACAGGGGGCACTGAAGCTTTCTTT. This chain uses TRBV2 with TRBJ1-1, with TRBD1 matching 10 bases. The CDR3 consists of 13 residues. Trimming at V came to 6 bases and at J to 4 bases, leaving 2 bases not matched to a gene. Germline V gene lookup returns CDR1 SNHLY and CDR2 FYNNEI.

J is TRBJ2-7 and V is TRBV18; the D gene is possibly TRBD2 (6 bases). This CDR3 has 13 amino acids. V lost 2 bases to trimming and J lost 2 bases, with 7 bases between them. Germline-derived CDR1 and CDR2 are KGHSH and LQKENI. The chain's CDR3 is CASSPGGTYEQYV. CDR3 nucleotides: TGTGCCAGCTCACCAGGCGGGACCTACGAGCAGTACGTC.

The V call is TRBV12-3 or TRBV12-4, the J call TRBJ2-7, with D hard to call. The CDR3 contains 12 residues. The germline V and J ends were trimmed by 2 bases and 6 bases, with 8 bases remaining between them. CDR3 in amino acids: CASSLPSGEQYF. CDR3 coding DNA: TGTGCCAGCAGTTTACCCTCGGGCGAGCAGTACTTC.

This clone appeared a few times. This sequence joins TRBV7-2 and TRBJ2-3, with TRBD2 matching over 8 bases. The germline V gene has CDR1 SGHTA and CDR2 FQGNSA. CDR3 length: 14 residues. Germline trimming cut 4 bases from V and 2 bases from J; bases unmatched to any gene: 2. In nucleotides, the CDR3 is TGTGCCAGCAGCTCCGGGGGGGCCACAGATACGCAGTATTTT. It translates to CASSSGGATDTQYF.

V usage is TRBV30 and J usage is TRBJ1-1; 7 bases match TRBD1. The CDR3 has 13 amino acids. Germline CDR1 is GTSNPN and CDR2 is SVGIG (reference sequence). V shed 2 bases, J shed 7 bases, and the junction held 7 bases outside the gene matches. Here the CDR3 reads CAWSRQGGGEAFF. Here the CDR3 DNA reads TGTGCCTGGAGTCGACAGGGCGGAGGTGAAGCTTTCTTT.

The chain joins TRBV21-1 to TRBJ1-6. TRBV21-1 is marked as a pseudogene. This CDR3 has 16 amino acids. CDR3 nucleotides: TGTGCCAGCAGCAAATCCGTGCAGGGAGGAGATTCACCCCTCCACTTT. Its protein is CASSKSVQGGDSPLHF.

The chain is built from TRBV15 and TRBJ2-1, with D hard to call. The ends were cut back, 2 bases at V and 8 bases at J, with 16 bases in the middle. The CDR3 runs to 15 residues. Germline values: CDR1 LNHNV, CDR2 YYDKDF (reference sequence). The CDR3 sequence: CATSRPLSPVDEQFF. CDR3 coding DNA: TGTGCCACCAGCAGACCTCTATCACCCGTCGATGAGCAGTTCTTC. Full variable domain (outside the CDR3, taken from reference TRBV15 and TRBJ2-1): DAMVIQNPRYQVTQFGKPVTLSCSQTLNHNVMYWYQQKSSQAPKLLFHYYDKDFNNEADTPDNFQSRRPNTSFCFLDIRSPGLGDTAMYLCATSRPLSPVDEQFFGPGTRLTVL.

The chain has TRBV5-1 and TRBJ1-1, with no clear D. This CDR3 has 14 residues. With 3 bases removed from V and 0 bases from J, the gap between germline ends came to 9 bases. Germline V lookup: CDR1 SGHRS, CDR2 YFSETQ. CDR3 loop: CASSSDGMNTEAFF. Written as DNA, the CDR3 is TGCGCCAGCAGCTCAGACGGGATGAACACTGAAGCTTTCTTT.

This clone was seen only once. The rearrangement joins TRBV7-2 to TRBJ2-5, with TRBD2 as a possible D gene (5 bases). V was cut by 5 bases and J by 1 base, with 8 bases left in between. Looked up from germline, CDR1 is SGHTA and CDR2 is FQGNSA. The CDR3 extends over 13 amino acids. The CDR3 DNA sequence: TGTGCCAGCAGCCCGGGGTCCCAAGAGACCCAGTACTTC. This gives the protein CASSPGSQETQYF.

The V call is TRBV27, the J call TRBJ2-2; TRBD2 aligns across 8 bases. CDR1 is MNHEY and CDR2 is SMNVEV in the germline V gene (reference sequence). V gave up 2 bases and J gave up 5 bases; unmatched junction bases: 4. The CDR3 extends over 15 amino acids. The CDR3: CASSLTSGLTGELFF. In DNA form, the CDR3 reads TGTGCCAGCAGTTTAACTAGCGGATTAACCGGGGAGCTGTTTTTT.

V gene TRBV15 combines with J gene TRBJ1-1; the match to TRBD1 covers 8 bases. With 0 bases clipped from V and 3 bases from J, the junction kept 3 bases outside the gene matches. CDR1 is LNHNV and CDR2 is YYDKDF in the germline V gene (reference sequence). This CDR3 is 15 amino acids long. In DNA form, the CDR3 reads TGTGCCACCAGCAGAGATCGGGGACAGGACACTGAAGCTTTCTTT. As protein: CATSRDRGQDTEAFF.

The chain is built from TRBV13 and TRBJ2-7; D possibly corresponds to TRBD1 (5 bases). The V and J ends lost 4 bases and 2 bases respectively, with 15 bases between them. The germline V gene has CDR1 PRHDT and CDR2 FYEKMQ (reference sequence). The CDR3 runs 15 residues. The chain's CDR3 is CASSSGIRGTYEQYF. The CDR3 DNA sequence: TGTGCCAGCAGCTCTGGTATTAGGGGCACCTACGAGCAGTACTTC.